This record concerns one T cell receptor beta chain sequence. Antigen unknown. V lost 0 bases and J 5 bases, leaving 14 bases between the germline ends. CDR3 length: 15 amino acids. Per the germline V gene, CDR1 is SGHNT and CDR2 is YYREEE (reference sequence). The data were obtained in a study of OX40 agonist ivuxolimab in advanced cancers. Here immunoSEQ multiplex PCR was the method, and the copy in TCRdb shows in-frame clones only, minus some. The table lists roughly 57,000 clones, 84% of them singletons. Study results and limitations: Nonresponders, in some cases, also had low normalized T-cell clonal expansion.

The V gene is TRBV5-4, the J gene TRBJ1-1, with D unclear. This material consisted of CD4+ or CD8+ T cells sorted from blood, taken in a trial of the OX40 agonist ivuxolimab. This clonotype originated in an adult with an advanced solid tumor such as melanoma, head and neck, liver or kidney cancer. The CDR3 here is CASSLAGGWVTEAFF. The CDR3 nucleotides read TGTGCCAGCAGCTTGGCCGGCGGGTGGGTGACTGAAGCTTTCTTT. Combining the CDR3 with reference TRBV5-4 and TRBJ1-1 gives the whole variable domain ETGVTQSPTHLIKTRGQQVTLRCSSQSGHNTVSWYQQALGQGPQFIFQYYREEENGRGNFPPRFSGLQFPNYSSELNVNALELDDSALYLCASSLAGGWVTEAFFGQGTRLTVV.